The 8 T cell receptor beta chains reported below all come from one sample, sequenced in a study of T cell repertoires in cytomegalovirus infection (dated by TCRdb to about 2019). TCRdb records Illumina HiSeq 1500 as the sequencer. The public reads were run again by TCRdb, first through fastp at Q25 and then through MiXCR, and only productive beta chains were kept. Here each entry gathers all rows of one CDR3 protein and keeps the most common genes and DNA. This sample holds about 340,000 distinct CDR3 sequences; just under 30% were observed only once. The ten top clones hold 20% of the sample. These TCRs are of unknown antigen specificity. This specimen's treatment or condition label, per the study, means: in vitro stimulation with specific CMV peptide epitopes to enrich CMV-specific T cells. Here the sequenced sample was cultured PBMCs, taken from culture after CMV antigen stimulation. Receptors were obtained from a human donor in good health (CMV status not recorded). Some clones in this sample may be carry-over from other donors' samples.

The genes are TRBV7-2 and TRBJ2-4; possibly TRBD1 for D (6 bases). V was shortened by 2 bases and J by 6 bases, with 17 bases between the two germline ends. The CDR3 runs 16 residues. Germline assignment: CDR1 SGHTA and CDR2 FQGNSA. The CDR3 DNA reads as TGTGCCAGCAGCTTATCCCAGGGGCGATGGGGAAACATTCAGTACTTC. It is translated as CASSLSQGRWGNIQYF.

This clonotype was found many times. The rearrangement links TRBV6-2 or TRBV6-3 to TRBJ2-6; D is unclear. This CDR3 has 17 amino acids. Germline V gives CDR1 MNHEY, CDR2 SVGEGT. V was clipped by 2 bases and J by 1 base, with 12 bases between them. Here the CDR3 reads CASSYRTLPSGANVLTF. The CDR3 nucleotides are TGTGCCAGCAGTTACCGGACCCTACCTTCTGGGGCCAACGTCCTGACTTTC.

This clonotype has ten or more counts. The chain has TRBV7-3 and TRBJ2-7; 7 positions match TRBD2. The V gene's germline CDR1 is SGHTA and CDR2 FQGTGA. The CDR3 is 15 amino acids. Trimming removed 9 bases from V and 2 bases from J; junction bases left unmatched: 13. Here the CDR3 reads CARRIWRETAYEQYF. CDR3 coding DNA: TGTGCCAGGCGTATTTGGCGGGAGACCGCCTACGAGCAGTACTTC.

This clonotype came up a few times. The rearrangement links TRBV11-2 to TRBJ2-5; D may be TRBD2 (5 bases). CDR3 size: 12 residues. CDR1 and CDR2 (germline): SGHAT, FQNNGV. The V gene lost 4 bases and the J gene lost 7 bases, with 10 bases spanning the gap. CDR3 nucleotide sequence: TGTGCCAGCAGCTCCCATGAGGGGACCCAGTACTTC. It specifies CASSSHEGTQYF. The full variable domain, its missing parts supplied by reference TRBV11-2 and TRBJ2-5, is EAGVAQSPRYKIIEKRQSVAFWCNPISGHATLYWYQQILGQGPKLLIQFQNNGVVDDSQLPKDRFSAERLKGVDSTLKIQPAKLEDSAVYLCASSSHEGTQYFGPGTRLLVL.

V gene TRBV7-9 combines with J gene TRBJ2-7; D is tentatively TRBD1 or TRBD2 (5 bases each). The V and J ends lost 5 bases and 3 bases respectively, with 11 bases between them. CDR1 and CDR2 from the germline V gene are SEHNR and FQNEAQ (reference sequence). This CDR3 is built from 13 residues. The CDR3: CASSADGGYEQYF. CDR3 in DNA: TGTGCCAGCAGCGCGGATGGGGGCTACGAGCAGTACTTC.

V gene TRBV28 combines with J gene TRBJ1-2, with D hard to call. This CDR3 is built from 13 residues. The ends were cut back, 4 bases at V and 4 bases at J, with 10 bases in the middle. Germline V gene data show CDR1 as MDHEN and CDR2 as SYDVKM. The CDR3 region is CASSYEVSYGYTF. Written as DNA, the CDR3 is TGTGCCAGCAGTTATGAGGTTTCCTATGGCTACACCTTC.

This chain joins TRBV20-1 and TRBJ2-5; D uncertain. CDR3 length equals 12 residues. The ends were cut back, 3 bases at V and 0 bases at J, with 5 bases in the middle. Germline-derived CDR1 and CDR2 are DFQATT and SNEGSKA (reference sequence). As DNA, the CDR3 is TGCAGTGCTAGGGGCTACCAAGAGACCCAGTACTTC. This encodes CSARGYQETQYF.

The chain carries TRBV4-2 and TRBJ2-5; the D gene could be TRBD1 or TRBD2 (7 bases each). Germline V gene sequence: CDR1 LGHNA, CDR2 YNFKEQ. The V end lost 4 bases, the J end lost 4 bases, and 16 bases lay between the germline ends. The CDR3 contains 15 residues. The CDR3: CASSPGGADGETQYF. The CDR3 nucleotides are TGTGCCAGCAGCCCAGGGGGGGCCGATGGAGAGACCCAGTACTTC.